The rows below give T cell receptor beta chains drawn from one sample of a study of blood T cell repertoires in COVID-19. Clones were sequenced by immunoSEQ multiplex PCR, and TCRdb holds only the in-frame ones, with some missing. The table shows approximately 230,000 clones, with around four fifths occurring only once. The sample taken for sequencing was peripheral blood. The receptors here all came from a man older than 75 with acute or convalescent COVID-19. CDR3s include the opening cysteine and the closing phenylalanine or tryptophan. The D gene is left open where the match is weak. Only some rows state a clone size, as once, few, many or a class for expanded clones.

CDR3	DNA	J	D	size	V
CASRGSGADTKGQPQHF	TGTGCCAGCAGAGGGTCTGGGGCCGATACGAAGGGTCAGCCCCAGCATTTT	TRBJ1-5	NA	NA	TRBV2
CASSLQGSEAFF	TGTGCCAGCAGTTTGCAGGGTTCGGAAGCTTTCTTT	TRBJ1-1	NA	few	TRBV28
CASSQRLIPPLAFF	TGTGCCAGCAGTCAAAGACTGATTCCCCCTTTAGCTTTCTTT	TRBJ1-1	NA	few	TRBV28
CASSEDRDYEQYF	TGTGCCAGCAGCGAGGACAGGGACTACGAGCAGTACTTC	TRBJ2-7	TRBD1	once	TRBV27
CASSYGQLNEKLFF	TGTGCCAGCAGTTATGGACAGCTTAATGAAAAACTGTTTTTT	TRBJ1-4	NA	NA	TRBV6-2/TRBV6-3
CSASQGRDRFSSYEQYF	TGCAGTGCTAGTCAGGGCCGAGACCGCTTCAGCTCCTACGAGCAGTACTTC	TRBJ2-7	NA	NA	TRBV20-1
CASSLRGLANNEQFF	TGTGCCAGCTCACTGCGGGGACTAGCGAACAATGAGCAGTTCTTC	TRBJ2-1	TRBD2	NA	TRBV18
CASSAGGTDTQYF	TGTGCCAGCAGTGCGGGAGGCACAGATACGCAGTATTTT	TRBJ2-3	TRBD2	NA	TRBV28
CASSEALDGTGVIEAFF	TGTGCCAGCAGTGAAGCGCTTGATGGGACAGGGGTGATCGAAGCTTTCTTT	TRBJ1-1	TRBD1	NA	TRBV2
CASSESAGGFVQETQYF	TGTGCCAGCAGTGAATCGGCAGGGGGCTTTGTTCAGGAGACCCAGTACTTC	TRBJ2-5	TRBD1	NA	TRBV6-1
CASSQLATFTDTQYF	TGTGCCAGCAGCCAACTAGCAACCTTCACAGATACGCAGTATTTT	TRBJ2-3	NA	few	TRBV3-1/TRBV3-2
CASSSGGGTYNEQFF	TGTGCCAGCAGCTCAGGGGGCGGGACCTACAATGAGCAGTTCTTC	TRBJ2-1	TRBD1	NA	TRBV9
CASSQVPGRETQYF	TGTGCCAGCAGCCAAGTCCCCGGGAGGGAGACCCAGTACTTC	TRBJ2-5	TRBD2	NA	TRBV3-1/TRBV3-2
CATSRDQDRNTEAFF	TGTGCCACCAGCAGAGATCAGGACAGGAACACTGAAGCTTTCTTT	TRBJ1-1	NA	NA	TRBV15
CASSKSGRAGYTF	TGTGCCAGTAGTAAATCAGGGCGCGCTGGCTACACCTTC	TRBJ1-2	NA	NA	TRBV19
CASSVDPQGGEKLFF	TGTGCCAGCAGCGTAGACCCCCAGGGCGGTGAAAAACTGTTTTTT	TRBJ1-4	NA	NA	TRBV9
CASSSLDRSEQYF	TGTGCCAGCAGTTCCTTGGACAGGAGCGAGCAGTACTTC	TRBJ2-7	TRBD1	NA	TRBV25-1
CASSRDRSQPQHF	TGTGCCAGCAGCCGGGACAGGAGTCAGCCCCAGCATTTT	TRBJ1-5	TRBD1	NA	TRBV3-1/TRBV3-2
CASTLGGYGYTF	TGTGCCAGCACCCTGGGGGGGTATGGCTACACCTTC	TRBJ1-2	NA	NA	TRBV3-1/TRBV3-2
CASSEPGGPGELFF	TGTGCCAGCAGTGAGCCTGGGGGCCCCGGGGAGCTGTTTTTT	TRBJ2-2	NA	once	TRBV2
CASGLPTSGRWGEQFF	TGTGCTAGTGGTTTGCCGACTAGCGGGAGATGGGGTGAGCAGTTCTTC	TRBJ2-1	TRBD2	NA	TRBV12-5
CASSKGYQPQHF	TGTGCCAGCAGTAAGGGGTATCAGCCCCAGCATTTT	TRBJ1-5	NA	NA	TRBV2
CASSFAGGKKETQYF	TGTGCCAGCAGCTTTGCAGGGGGAAAAAAAGAGACCCAGTACTTC	TRBJ2-5	TRBD1	NA	TRBV7-6
CASSARQGRDTQYF	TGTGCCAGCAGCGCGCGACAGGGGAGAGATACGCAGTATTTT	TRBJ2-3	TRBD1	NA	TRBV11-3